Listed below are T cell receptor beta chains from one sample, sequenced in a study of identical twins. One entry per CDR3 protein results from TCRdb running MiXCR on the 5' RACE reads. Of about 730,000 distinct CDR3 sequences listed, approximately 22% were seen once; the top ten hold over 4%. These data also formed part of another study, on T cells expressing NK-cell markers.

Sequencing used PBMCs. All receptors derive from a woman aged 18 to 35 in good health. Each CDR3 is given with its conserved first and last residue. D genes are given only for firm matches. For some rows the clone size is stated as once, few or many, or as a class when expanded; others skip it.

. | . | TRBJ2-7 | TRBV2 | CASAKGKIYEQYF | TGTGCCAGCGCCAAGGGCAAAATCTACGAGCAGTACTTC
TRBD1 | . | TRBJ1-4 | TRBV6-1 | CASSKVRTGEKLFF | TGTGCCAGCAGTAAAGTTCGGACAGGTGAAAAACTGTTTTTT
. | . | TRBJ2-3 | TRBV9 | CASSVGFGFGDPQYF | TGTGCCAGCAGCGTCGGCTTCGGTTTTGGAGATCCGCAGTATTTT
. | once | TRBJ2-7 | TRBV11-3 | CASSLTPNHEQYF | TGTGCCAGCAGCCTTACACCGAACCACGAGCAGTACTTC
. | . | TRBJ2-3 | TRBV20-1 | CSAPAGRGDTQYF | TGCAGTGCTCCTGCGGGGAGGGGGGATACGCAGTATTTT
. | . | TRBJ2-5 | TRBV29-1 | CSVAQKEGSEETQYF | TGCAGCGTTGCCCAAAAGGAGGGGAGCGAAGAGACCCAGTACTTC
TRBD2 | . | TRBJ2-1 | TRBV6-5 | CASSYSLVREATTYNEQFF | TGTGCCAGCAGTTACTCCCTAGTGCGGGAGGCCACAACCTACAATGAGCAGTTCTTC
. | . | TRBJ2-1 | TRBV5-1 | CASSPDFGHEQFF | TGCGCCAGCAGCCCCGACTTCGGACATGAGCAGTTCTTC
. | many | TRBJ2-7 | TRBV10-3 | CAISESTGGYEQYF | TGTGCCATCAGTGAGTCTACTGGCGGTTACGAGCAGTACTTC
TRBD2 | few | TRBJ2-1 | TRBV6-5 | CASSYSRLAERSNEQFF | TGTGCCAGCAGTTACTCCAGACTAGCGGAACGATCAAATGAGCAGTTCTTC
TRBD1 | few | TRBJ2-7 | TRBV6-5 | CASRYTAGQGKHEQYF | TGTGCCAGCAGATACACCGCGGGACAGGGTAAGCACGAGCAGTACTTC
TRBD2 | few | TRBJ2-1 | TRBV5-1 | CASSVGLDGDEQFF | TGCGCCAGCAGCGTAGGACTAGATGGCGATGAGCAGTTCTTC
. | many | TRBJ2-3 | TRBV7-2 | CASSLSGYSTDTQYF | TGTGCCAGCAGCCTCTCGGGGTATAGCACAGATACGCAGTATTTT
TRBD1 | . | TRBJ1-4 | TRBV12-3/TRBV12-4 | CASSLRRGGEKLFF | TGTGCCAGCAGTTTACGCAGGGGGGGTGAAAAACTGTTTTTT
. | once | TRBJ2-1 | TRBV10-3 | CAISNLSGSYNEQFF | TGTGCCATCAGTAATCTTTCAGGGTCCTACAATGAGCAGTTCTTC
. | . | TRBJ1-2 | TRBV5-1 | CASSLTALLRGYTF | TGCGCCAGCAGCTTGACGGCATTACTCCGTGGCTACACCTTC
. | few | TRBJ1-2 | TRBV10-3 | CAISSGVGYTF | TGTGCCATCAGTTCGGGGGTAGGCTACACCTTC
. | . | TRBJ2-1 | TRBV9 | CASSPRACAQFF | TGTGCCAGCAGCCCTCGAGCCTGCGCGCAGTTCTTC
. | few | TRBJ2-1 | TRBV20-1 | CSARWMSGGNEQFF | TGCAGTGCTAGGTGGATGTCTGGGGGCAATGAGCAGTTCTTC
. | once | TRBJ2-3 | TRBV27 | CASSFSGAVPLDTQYF | TGTGCCAGCAGTTTCAGTGGGGCCGTCCCCTTAGATACGCAGTATTTT
. | . | TRBJ2-1 | TRBV15 | CATSRDSNSYNEQFF | TGTGCCACCAGCAGAGATTCTAACTCCTACAATGAGCAGTTCTTC
. | few | TRBJ1-1 | TRBV6-5 | CASSYMDPGSTEAFF | TGTGCCAGCAGTTACATGGACCCGGGCAGCACTGAAGCTTTCTTT
. | . | TRBJ1-1 | TRBV27 | CASSLSGQEAFF | TGTGCCAGCAGTTTATCAGGACAGGAAGCTTTCTTT
. | . | TRBJ2-7 | TRBV20-1 | CSAREVASYEQYF | TGCAGTGCTAGAGAGGTGGCCTCCTACGAGCAGTACTTC
TRBD2 | . | TRBJ2-3 | TRBV10-3 | CAISLTSGSVGATDTQYF | TGTGCCATCAGTTTGACTAGCGGGAGCGTTGGGGCAACAGATACGCAGTATTTT
TRBD1 | few | TRBJ2-7 | TRBV29-1 | CSVEAGGPEQYF | TGCAGCGTTGAGGCAGGGGGACCCGAGCAGTACTTC
. | . | TRBJ1-1 | TRBV12-3/TRBV12-4 | CASSSSLGLNTEAFF | TGTGCCAGCAGTTCCTCACTTGGCTTGAACACTGAAGCTTTCTTT
. | . | TRBJ2-1 | TRBV20-1 | CSASIGGGRLNEQFF | TGCAGTGCCTCAATCGGGGGAGGAAGGCTCAATGAGCAGTTCTTC
. | . | TRBJ2-7 | TRBV5-1 | CASSRTIMTGRHEQYF | TGCGCCAGCAGCCGTACTATCATGACAGGGAGGCACGAGCAGTACTTC
. | . | TRBJ1-2 | TRBV7-2 | CASSIRGGDSYGYTF | TGTGCCAGCAGCATCCGGGGCGGCGACTCCTATGGCTACACCTTC
TRBD1 | . | TRBJ2-7 | TRBV7-9 | CASSLDRGFQYF | TGTGCCAGCAGCTTAGACAGGGGGTTCCAGTACTTC
. | many | TRBJ2-7 | TRBV20-1 | CSASQSLAEQYF | TGCAGTGCTAGCCAATCCCTCGCCGAGCAGTACTTC
. | . | TRBJ1-2 | TRBV18 | CASSPPAGANYGYTF | TGTGCCAGCTCACCACCGGCAGGAGCTAACTATGGCTACACCTTC
TRBD2 | many | TRBJ2-1 | TRBV20-1 | CSALGLAGENEQFF | TGCAGTGCCCTGGGACTAGCGGGAGAAAATGAGCAGTTCTTC
TRBD2 | . | TRBJ2-7 | TRBV10-3 | CAIRGASGTYEQYF | TGTGCCATCAGGGGAGCTAGCGGTACCTACGAGCAGTACTTC
. | . | TRBJ2-3 | TRBV20-1 | CSAGVQGATQYF | TGCAGTGCTGGAGTACAGGGTGCTACGCAGTATTTT
TRBD2 | few | TRBJ2-7 | TRBV7-2 | CASSREVSYEQYF | TGTGCCAGCAGCCGGGAGGTCTCCTACGAGCAGTACTTC
. | . | TRBJ1-2 | TRBV7-8 | CASSLGRQHSHYGYTF | TGTGCCAGCAGCTTAGGGCGGCAACACTCACACTATGGCTACACCTTC
. | many | TRBJ1-5 | TRBV20-1 | CTGTEYSNQPQHF | TGCACCGGAACCGAATATAGCAATCAGCCCCAGCATTTT
TRBD2 | . | TRBJ2-1 | TRBV20-1 | CSAYNSGGSGNEQFF | TGCAGTGCATACAATAGCGGGGGCTCCGGCAATGAGCAGTTCTTC
TRBD2 | . | TRBJ2-6 | TRBV20-1 | CSASLAGVGANVLTF | TGCAGTGCTAGTCTGGCGGGAGTTGGGGCCAACGTCCTGACTTTC
TRBD2 | few | TRBJ2-7 | TRBV20-1 | CSAPSPRLAGRYEQYF | TGCAGTGCCCCCTCACCACGACTAGCGGGGCGCTACGAGCAGTACTTC
TRBD2 | . | TRBJ2-7 | TRBV30 | CAWSSPAGAYEQYF | TGTGCCTGGAGTTCCCCAGCGGGAGCTTACGAGCAGTACTTC
. | . | TRBJ2-5 | TRBV28 | CATRFPRETQYF | TGTGCCACCCGTTTTCCTCGGGAGACCCAGTACTTC
TRBD2 | few | TRBJ2-7 | TRBV11-2 | CASSPGPGLAGSTYEQYF | TGTGCCAGCAGCCCAGGCCCGGGACTAGCGGGTTCTACCTACGAGCAGTACTTC
. | . | TRBJ2-7 | TRBV6-2/TRBV6-3 | CASSLIPNEQYF | TGTGCCAGCAGTTTAATCCCTAACGAGCAGTACTTC
TRBD2 | few | TRBJ2-5 | TRBV20-1 | CSVPAGGYQETQYF | TGCAGTGTTCCAGCGGGGGGGTACCAAGAGACCCAGTACTTC
TRBD1 | few | TRBJ1-1 | TRBV10-3 | CAISDPGQANTEAFF | TGTGCCATCAGTGATCCCGGACAGGCGAACACTGAAGCTTTCTTT
. | . | TRBJ2-7 | TRBV7-8 | CASGGEPFGYEQYF | TGTGCCAGCGGCGGAGAACCGTTTGGATACGAGCAGTACTTC
. | . | TRBJ2-7 | TRBV7-9 | CACGQSAYEQYF | TGTGCTTGCGGACAGTCAGCCTACGAGCAGTACTTC
. | . | TRBJ2-7 | TRBV5-1 | CACRGGSGTSYEQYF | TGCGCCTGCCGGGGCGGGTCGGGAACCTCCTACGAGCAGTACTTC
TRBD2 | . | TRBJ2-1 | TRBV6-1 | CASSVTSGSGNEQFF | TGTGCCAGCAGTGTTACTAGCGGGAGTGGAAATGAGCAGTTCTTC
TRBD2 | many | TRBJ2-1 | TRBV10-3 | CAISGSSGSSYNEQFF | TGTGCCATCAGCGGTTCTAGCGGGAGCTCCTACAATGAGCAGTTCTTC
TRBD2 | . | TRBJ2-2 | TRBV20-1 | CSAERSGVNTGELFF | TGCAGTGCCGAGCGGAGCGGGGTGAACACCGGGGAGCTGTTTTTT
. | many | TRBJ2-7 | TRBV12-3/TRBV12-4 | CASSLMGNEQYF | TGTGCCAGCAGTTTAATGGGGAACGAGCAGTACTTC
. | . | TRBJ2-7 | TRBV6-5 | CASSRPAYEQYF | TGTGCCAGCAGTCGCCCCGCCTACGAGCAGTACTTC
. | many | TRBJ2-1 | TRBV15 | CATSKAVSYNEQFF | TGTGCCACCAGCAAAGCGGTCTCCTACAATGAGCAGTTCTTC
TRBD1 | . | TRBJ2-5 | TRBV12-3/TRBV12-4 | CASSLGQVRRTQYF | TGTGCCAGCAGTCTTGGACAGGTCAGGAGGACCCAGTACTTC
TRBD1 | . | TRBJ1-2 | TRBV6-1 | CASTPDRGNYGYTF | TGTGCCAGCACCCCGGACAGGGGAAACTATGGCTACACCTTC
. | . | TRBJ1-2 | TRBV20-1 | CSARAQGTNYGYTF | TGCAGTGCTAGGGCACAGGGTACTAACTATGGCTACACCTTC